The source of this T cell receptor (beta chain) is a study of T cells in women clearing cervical HPV infection. Study observations and caveats: TRBV6-7 abundance was lower in cases than controls (around 0.11% versus 0.16%). Each sample's T-cell count was unknown, possibly confounding richness. CIN3+ cases had significantly higher TCR repertoire richness than controls, but evenness did not differ.

Trimming took off 1 base at V and 3 bases at J, with 13 bases between the two ends. CDR3 size: 15 residues. Germline V lookup: CDR1 SNHLY, CDR2 FYNNEI. Note on this clone: Its antigen is as yet unknown. From the germline J gene comes the end of the CDR3, since the read stops 3 residues before it.

Clones were read by immunoSEQ multiplex PCR, and TCRdb kept only the in-frame ones, dropping some. In all, the sample yields about 46,000 clones. This receptor was taken from a woman aged 18 to 75 with a cervical HPV16 infection that either progressed to CIN3+ or cleared (not recorded which). This chain joins TRBV2 and TRBJ2-7; D gene uncertain. What was sequenced was blood buffy coat. CDR3 in amino acids: CASSEEGARYYEQYF. The sequenced CDR3 bases are TGTGCCAGCAGTGAAGAGGGTGCACGTTACTACGAG.